The 21 T cell receptor beta chains given below trace back to one sample, sequenced in a study of OX40 agonist ivuxolimab in advanced cancers. The method was the immunoSEQ multiplex PCR assay. What TCRdb holds here is the immuneACCESS table cut down to in-frame rearrangements. Part of the clones is not present; checked against another copy, under half of the missing clones reflect an unresolved V gene, and the others are unexplained. Here the sample has just under 45,000 clones; 80% occur a single time. The ten top clones hold roughly 4% of the sample. Sequences were derived from CD4+ or CD8+ T cells sorted from blood, sampled in a trial of the OX40 agonist ivuxolimab. These receptors were collected from an adult with an advanced solid tumor such as melanoma, head and neck, liver or kidney cancer.

The chain combines TRBV28 with TRBJ2-2; D is unclear. Germline CDR1 MDHEN, CDR2 SYDVKM. CDR3 length equals 17 residues. Trimming took off 3 bases at V and 7 bases at J, with 21 bases between the two ends. CDR3 bases: TGTGCCAGCAGTTTTGGCCCCGGACGGGCGGTTAGCGGGGAGCTGTTTTTT. Translation gives CASSFGPGRAVSGELFF.

This clone was counted a few times. This rearrangement joins TRBV7-2 to TRBJ1-2; D perhaps matches TRBD1 (5 bases). The CDR3 extends over 12 amino acids. Per germline, CDR1 SGHTA and CDR2 FQGNSA. Between the trimmed V and J ends, which lost 3 bases and 6 bases, there was a span of 8 bases. CDR3 loop: CASSLSRDGYTF. As DNA, the CDR3 is TGTGCCAGCAGCTTGTCCAGGGATGGCTACACCTTC.

The V gene is TRBV5-1, the J gene TRBJ1-6; 10 bases are shared with TRBD1. This CDR3 contains 14 residues. Germline lookup yields CDR1 SGHRS and CDR2 YFSETQ. With V trimmed by 3 bases and J by 8 bases, 2 bases remained unmatched. The DNA of the CDR3 is TGCGCCAGCAGCTCGGACAGGGGGTATTCACCCCTCCACTTT. Its protein product is CASSSDRGYSPLHF.

This sequence joins TRBV18 and TRBJ1-3, with 7 bases that match TRBD1. CDR1 is KGHSH, CDR2 LQKENI, per germline. The CDR3 length is 15 residues. Trimming took 4 bases from V and 4 from J; bases not matched to a gene: 7. The CDR3 loop reads CASSQGGGKGNTIYF. CDR3 DNA: TGTGCCAGCTCACAAGGGGGCGGAAAAGGAAACACCATATATTTT.

The rearrangement joins TRBV19 to TRBJ1-5, with D possibly TRBD1 on 5 matching bases. The length of the CDR3 is 14 residues. The V gene lost 3 bases and the J gene lost 5 bases, with 11 bases spanning the gap. Germline V lookup: CDR1 LNHDA, CDR2 SQIVND (reference sequence). The CDR3 reads CASSIAGVDQPQHF. Written as DNA, the CDR3 is TGTGCCAGTAGTATTGCGGGGGTGGATCAGCCCCAGCATTTT.

The rearrangement links TRBV2 to TRBJ2-1; D possibly uses TRBD1 or TRBD2 (5 bases each). CDR1 is SNHLY, CDR2 FYNNEI, per germline. This CDR3 has 14 residues. Trimming pared 7 bases from V and 8 bases from J, leaving 18 bases between. The CDR3 protein is CASTISTQGHEQFF. Written as DNA, the CDR3 is TGTGCCAGCACCATATCCACCCAGGGACATGAGCAGTTCTTC. Drawing the rest from reference TRBV2 and TRBJ2-1, the complete variable domain is EPEVTQTPSHQVTQMGQEVILRCVPISNHLYFYWYRQILGQKVEFLVSFYNNEISEKSEIFDDQFSVERPDGSNFTLKIRSTKLEDSAMYFCASTISTQGHEQFFGPGTRLTVL.

The chain recombines TRBV4-3 with TRBJ2-3; TRBD1 agrees at 8 bases. This CDR3 spans 18 amino acids. V trimming: 1 base; J trimming: 0 bases; junction bases outside the gene matches: 9. Germline-derived CDR1 and CDR2 are LGHNA and YSLEER. CDR3 bases: TGCGCCAGCAGCCAAGGCCAGGGGGCTCTAATTAGCACAGATACGCAGTATTTT. This encodes CASSQGQGALISTDTQYF.

The V and J genes are TRBV19 and TRBJ2-2; no clear D gene. CDR3 size: 14 residues. V was cut by 7 bases and J by 4 bases, with 13 bases left in between. Germline lookup yields CDR1 LNHDA and CDR2 SQIVND (reference sequence). The CDR3 DNA is TGTGCCAGTACCCCTATAGGAGCCACCGGGGAGCTGTTTTTT. Its protein product is CASTPIGATGELFF.

The rearrangement uses TRBV11-3 and TRBJ2-2; no definite D call. The CDR3 spans 14 residues. V shed 0 bases and J shed 6 bases, with 8 bases lying between them. Germline CDR1 and CDR2: SGHNT and YENEEA. CDR3 sequence reads: CASSLDFGPGELFF. CDR3 in DNA: TGTGCCAGCAGCTTAGATTTCGGGCCCGGGGAGCTGTTTTTT.

J is TRBJ2-1 and V is TRBV11-3, with D possibly TRBD1 on 5 matching bases. Germline CDR1 reads SGHNT; CDR2 reads YENEEA. The ends were cut back, 5 bases at V and 5 bases at J, with 19 bases in the middle. This CDR3 comprises 16 residues. CDR3 nucleotides: TGTGCCAGCAGCATCTCAAAGGGGTATAGTGACAATGAGCAGTTCTTC. This translates into CASSISKGYSDNEQFF.

The chain is built from TRBV19 and TRBJ1-1; TRBD1 might be the D (6 bases). Looked up from germline, CDR1 is LNHDA and CDR2 is SQIVND (reference sequence). This CDR3 region has 14 residues. Trimming removed 6 bases from V and 4 bases from J, with 15 bases in between. CDR3 amino acids: CASREQGAGTEAFF. The CDR3 region has the DNA TGTGCCAGTAGGGAACAGGGAGCGGGCACTGAAGCTTTCTTT.

J is TRBJ2-1 and V is TRBV5-1; weak D call: TRBD2 (6 bases). The CDR3 sequence is 15 residues long. Per germline, CDR1 SGHRS and CDR2 YFSETQ. The V end was cut by 0 bases, the J end by 8 bases, with 15 bases between. CDR3 sequence reads: CASSLVAGGEDEQFF. The CDR3, as DNA: TGCGCCAGCAGCTTGGTAGCCGGCGGGGAGGATGAGCAGTTCTTC.

This chain connects TRBV4-1 to TRBJ1-1; no clear D gene. V was shortened by 0 bases and J by 1 base, with 6 bases between the two germline ends. CDR1 and CDR2 from the germline V gene are MGHRA and YSYEKL. This CDR3 is 14 amino acids long. The CDR3 sequence: CASSQESQNTEAFF. The CDR3 DNA sequence: TGCGCCAGCAGCCAAGAGAGCCAGAACACTGAAGCTTTCTTT.

Only a few counts were recorded for this clone. The genes are TRBV28 and TRBJ2-4; TRBD1 matches at 7 bases. From germline, CDR1 is MDHEN and CDR2 SYDVKM. V was pared by 4 bases and J by 0 bases, with 21 bases of the junction left unmatched. CDR3 size: 21 residues. CDR3: CASSSRAEKSRDRLAKNIQYF. The DNA for the CDR3 is TGTGCCAGCAGTTCTCGGGCTGAAAAGTCCCGGGACAGATTAGCCAAAAACATTCAGTACTTC.

The chain recombines TRBV6-5 with TRBJ1-2; D unclear. V was pared by 6 bases and J by 4 bases, with 12 bases between. CDR3 length equals 13 residues. Germline CDR1 and CDR2: MNHEY and SVGAGI. The CDR3 protein is CASSNDGSYGYTF. The CDR3 bases are TGTGCCAGCAGCAACGACGGAAGCTATGGCTACACCTTC.

J is TRBJ2-4 and V is TRBV7-9, with D possibly TRBD2 on 5 matching bases. This CDR3 contains 16 residues. Germline CDR1 and CDR2: SEHNR and FQNEAQ (reference sequence). The V end was cut by 10 bases, the J end by 3 bases, with 22 bases between. The CDR3: CATQDLGAGVKNIQYF. The DNA of the CDR3 is TGTGCCACCCAGGACCTGGGAGCCGGAGTCAAAAACATTCAGTACTTC.

This clone was detected a few times. The rearrangement uses TRBV6-5 and TRBJ1-1; D is possibly TRBD1 (6 bases). The CDR3 spans 14 residues. V was clipped by 5 bases and J by 5 bases, with 15 bases between them. Germline V gene sequence: CDR1 MNHEY, CDR2 SVGAGI. The CDR3 DNA sequence: TGTGCCAGCAGTCCGAGACAGGCCCTGACTGAAGCTTTCTTT. This sequence encodes CASSPRQALTEAFF.

For the CDR3, the DNA is TGCAGCGCTATGGGACCGCGTAACTATGGCTACACCTTC. Protein: CSAMGPRNYGYTF. V usage is TRBV29-1 and J usage is TRBJ1-2; tentative D call: TRBD1 (5 bases). V gave up 7 bases and J gave up 1 base, with 13 bases separating them. There are 13 residues in the CDR3. Germline V CDR1 and CDR2: SQVTM, ANQGSEA.

The J gene is TRBJ1-5, the V gene TRBV7-2; 7 bases line up with TRBD1. The J segment lost 7 bases and the V segment lost 5 bases, leaving 14 bases of the junction unmatched. There are 16 residues in the CDR3. The V gene's germline CDR1 is SGHTA and CDR2 FQGNSA. This CDR3 reads CASSIAPNQGVQPQHF. CDR3 bases: TGTGCCAGCAGCATTGCCCCAAACCAGGGGGTCCAGCCCCAGCATTTT. The full variable domain, rest sourced from reference TRBV7-2 and TRBJ1-5, is GAGVSQSPSNKVTEKGKDVELRCDPISGHTALYWYRQSLGQGLEFLIYFQGNSAPDKSGLPSDRFSAERTGGSVSTLTIQRTQQEDSAVYLCASSIAPNQGVQPQHFGDGTRLSIL.

The V call is TRBV5-6, the J call TRBJ2-4; D may be TRBD1 or TRBD2 (5 bases each). CDR1 SGHDT and CDR2 YYEEEE come from the germline V gene. There are 13 residues in the CDR3. The V gene lost 8 bases and the J gene lost 10 bases, with 19 bases spanning the gap. CDR3: CASGLGARGIQYF. The CDR3 coding sequence is TGTGCCAGTGGACTCGGGGCCCGAGGGATTCAGTACTTC.

The chain recombines TRBV6-5 with TRBJ2-7; 9 bases line up with TRBD2. Per the germline V gene, CDR1 is MNHEY and CDR2 is SVGAGI. With 5 bases clipped from V and 2 bases from J, the junction kept 4 bases outside the gene matches. This CDR3 comprises 14 residues. CDR3 in amino acids: CASSPRLAAYEQYF. In DNA, the CDR3 is TGTGCCAGCAGTCCCAGACTAGCGGCCTACGAGCAGTACTTC.